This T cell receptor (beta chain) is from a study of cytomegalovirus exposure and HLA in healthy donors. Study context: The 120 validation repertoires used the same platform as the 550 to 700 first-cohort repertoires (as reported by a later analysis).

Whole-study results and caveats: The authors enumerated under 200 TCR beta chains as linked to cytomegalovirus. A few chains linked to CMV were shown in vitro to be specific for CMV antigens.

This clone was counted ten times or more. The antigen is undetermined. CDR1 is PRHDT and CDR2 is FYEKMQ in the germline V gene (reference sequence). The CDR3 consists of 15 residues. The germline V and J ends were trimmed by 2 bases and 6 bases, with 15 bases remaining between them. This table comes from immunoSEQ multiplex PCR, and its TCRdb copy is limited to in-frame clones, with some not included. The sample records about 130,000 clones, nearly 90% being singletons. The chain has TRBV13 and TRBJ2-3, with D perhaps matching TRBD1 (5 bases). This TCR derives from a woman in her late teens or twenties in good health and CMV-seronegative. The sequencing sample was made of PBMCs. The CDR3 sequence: CASSLRGGYGDTQYF. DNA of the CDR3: TGTGCCAGCAGCTTAAGGGGTGGGTACGGGGATACGCAGTATTTT. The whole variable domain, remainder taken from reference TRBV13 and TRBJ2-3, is AAGVIQSPRHLIKEKRETATLKCYPIPRHDTVYWYQQGPGQDPQFLISFYEKMQSDKGSIPDRFSAQQFSDYHSELNMSSLELGDSALYFCASSLRGGYGDTQYFGPGTRLTVL.